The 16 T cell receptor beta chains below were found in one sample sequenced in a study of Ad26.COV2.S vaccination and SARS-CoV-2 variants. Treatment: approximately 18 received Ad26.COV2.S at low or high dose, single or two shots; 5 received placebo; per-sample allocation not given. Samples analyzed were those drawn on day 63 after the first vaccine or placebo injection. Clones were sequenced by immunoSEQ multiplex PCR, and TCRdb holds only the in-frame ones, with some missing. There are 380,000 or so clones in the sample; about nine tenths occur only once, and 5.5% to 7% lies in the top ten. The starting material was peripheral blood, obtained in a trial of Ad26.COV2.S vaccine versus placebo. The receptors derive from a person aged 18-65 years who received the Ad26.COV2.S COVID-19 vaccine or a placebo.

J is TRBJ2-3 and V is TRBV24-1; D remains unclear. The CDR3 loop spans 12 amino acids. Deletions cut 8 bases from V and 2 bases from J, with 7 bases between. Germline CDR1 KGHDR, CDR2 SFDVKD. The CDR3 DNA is TGTGCCACCAAGGGTCACACAGATACGCAGTATTTT. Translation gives CATKGHTDTQYF.

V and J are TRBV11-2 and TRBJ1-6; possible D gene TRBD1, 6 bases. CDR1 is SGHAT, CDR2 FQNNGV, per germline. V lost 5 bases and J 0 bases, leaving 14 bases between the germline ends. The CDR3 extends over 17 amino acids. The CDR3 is CASSTRGRGSYNSPLHF. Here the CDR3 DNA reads TGTGCCAGCAGCACCAGGGGCCGGGGCTCCTATAATTCACCCCTCCACTTT. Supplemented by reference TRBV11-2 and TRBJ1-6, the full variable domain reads EAGVAQSPRYKIIEKRQSVAFWCNPISGHATLYWYQQILGQGPKLLIQFQNNGVVDDSQLPKDRFSAERLKGVDSTLKIQPAKLEDSAVYLCASSTRGRGSYNSPLHFGNGTRLTVT.

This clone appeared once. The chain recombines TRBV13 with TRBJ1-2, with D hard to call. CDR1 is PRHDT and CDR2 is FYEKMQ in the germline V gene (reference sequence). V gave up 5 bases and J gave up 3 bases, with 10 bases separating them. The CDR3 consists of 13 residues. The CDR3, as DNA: TGTGCCAGCAGCGCCGGGAGGGACTATGGCTACACCTTC. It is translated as CASSAGRDYGYTF.

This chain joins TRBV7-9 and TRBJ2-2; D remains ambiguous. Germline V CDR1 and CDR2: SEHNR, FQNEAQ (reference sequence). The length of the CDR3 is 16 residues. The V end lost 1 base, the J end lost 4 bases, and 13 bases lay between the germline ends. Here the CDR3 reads CASSLGGLSGTGELFF. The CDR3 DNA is TGTGCCAGCAGCTTAGGCGGTCTTTCAGGCACCGGGGAGCTGTTTTTT.

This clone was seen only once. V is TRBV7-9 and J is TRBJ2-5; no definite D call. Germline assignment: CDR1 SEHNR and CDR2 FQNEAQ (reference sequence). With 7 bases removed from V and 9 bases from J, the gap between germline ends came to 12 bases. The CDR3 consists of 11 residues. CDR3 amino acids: CASTPGGAQYF. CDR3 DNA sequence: TGTGCCAGCACTCCGGGTGGAGCCCAGTACTTC.

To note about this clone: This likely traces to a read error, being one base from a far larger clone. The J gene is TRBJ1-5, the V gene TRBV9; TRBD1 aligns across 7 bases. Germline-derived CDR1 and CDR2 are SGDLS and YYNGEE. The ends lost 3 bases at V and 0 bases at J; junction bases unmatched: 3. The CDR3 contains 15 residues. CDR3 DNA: TGTGCCAGCAGCGGGGACAGCGGTAGCAATCAGCCCCAGCATTTT. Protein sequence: CASSGDSGSNQPQHF.

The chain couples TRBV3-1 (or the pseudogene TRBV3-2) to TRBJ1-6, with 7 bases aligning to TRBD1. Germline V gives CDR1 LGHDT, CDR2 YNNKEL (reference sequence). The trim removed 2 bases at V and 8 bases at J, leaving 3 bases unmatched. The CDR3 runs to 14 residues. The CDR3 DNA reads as TGTGCCAGCAGCCAAAGGCAGGGGGATTCACCCCTCCACTTT. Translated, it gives CASSQRQGDSPLHF.

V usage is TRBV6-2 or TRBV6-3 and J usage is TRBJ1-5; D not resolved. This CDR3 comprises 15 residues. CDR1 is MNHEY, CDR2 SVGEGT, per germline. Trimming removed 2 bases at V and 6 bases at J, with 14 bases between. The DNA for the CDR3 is TGTGCCAGCAGTTACGCTTTCGACGGATTTCAGCCCCAGCATTTT. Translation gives CASSYAFDGFQPQHF.

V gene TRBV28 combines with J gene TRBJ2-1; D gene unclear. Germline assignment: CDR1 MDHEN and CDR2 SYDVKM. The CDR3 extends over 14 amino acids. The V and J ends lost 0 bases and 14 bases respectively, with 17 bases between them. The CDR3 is CASSLWGDRASEFF. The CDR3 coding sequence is TGTGCCAGCAGTTTATGGGGTGACCGGGCTAGTGAGTTCTTC.

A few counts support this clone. CDR3 in DNA: TGTGCCAGCAGCGCAAACCACGGACAGGGCGTCAATAAAGCTTTCTTT. It translates to CASSANHGQGVNKAFF. The gene calls are TRBV9 and TRBJ1-1; 8 bases line up with TRBD1. This CDR3 comprises 16 residues. The J segment lost 9 bases and the V segment lost 3 bases, leaving 16 bases of the junction unmatched. Germline lookup yields CDR1 SGDLS and CDR2 YYNGEE. The whole variable domain, filled in from reference TRBV9 and TRBJ1-1, reads DSGVTQTPKHLITATGQRVTLRCSPRSGDLSVYWYQQSLDQGLQFLIQYYNGEERAKGNILERFSAQQFPDLHSELNLSSLELGDSALYFCASSANHGQGVNKAFFGQGTRLTVV.

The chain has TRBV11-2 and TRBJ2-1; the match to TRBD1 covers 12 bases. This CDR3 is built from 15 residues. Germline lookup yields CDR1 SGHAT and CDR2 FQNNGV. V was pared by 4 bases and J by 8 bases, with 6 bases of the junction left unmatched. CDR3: CASSSRDRGQDEQFF. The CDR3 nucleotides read TGTGCCAGCAGCTCTCGGGACAGGGGGCAAGATGAGCAGTTCTTC.

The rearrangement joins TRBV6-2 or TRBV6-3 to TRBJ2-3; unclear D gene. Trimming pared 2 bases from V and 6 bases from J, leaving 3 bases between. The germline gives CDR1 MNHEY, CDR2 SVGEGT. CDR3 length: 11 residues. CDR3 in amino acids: CASSYRDTQYF. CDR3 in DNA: TGTGCCAGCAGTTACAGGGATACGCAGTATTTT.

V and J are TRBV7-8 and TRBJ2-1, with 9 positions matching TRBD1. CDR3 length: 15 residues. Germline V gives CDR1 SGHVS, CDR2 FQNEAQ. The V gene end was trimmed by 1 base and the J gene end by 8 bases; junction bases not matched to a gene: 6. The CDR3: CASSLEGGQGYEQFF. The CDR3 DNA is TGTGCCAGCAGCTTAGAGGGGGGACAGGGCTATGAGCAGTTCTTC.

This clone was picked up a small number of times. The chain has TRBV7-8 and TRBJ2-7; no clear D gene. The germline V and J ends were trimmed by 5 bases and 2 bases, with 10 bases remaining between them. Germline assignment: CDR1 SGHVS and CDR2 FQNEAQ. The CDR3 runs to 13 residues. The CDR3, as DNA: TGTGCCAGCAGCCATCCGTCCACCTACGAGCAGTACTTC. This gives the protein CASSHPSTYEQYF.

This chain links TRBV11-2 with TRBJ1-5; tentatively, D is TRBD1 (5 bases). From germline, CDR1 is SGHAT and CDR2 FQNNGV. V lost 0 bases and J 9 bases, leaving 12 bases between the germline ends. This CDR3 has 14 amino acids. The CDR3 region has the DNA TGTGCCAGCAGCTTAGATCGGGGGTCGGGGCCCCAGCATTTT. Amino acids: CASSLDRGSGPQHF.

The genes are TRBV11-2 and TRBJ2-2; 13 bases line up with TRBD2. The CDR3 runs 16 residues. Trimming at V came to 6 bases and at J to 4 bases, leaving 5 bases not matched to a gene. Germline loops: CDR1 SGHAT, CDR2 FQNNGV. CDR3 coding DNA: TGTGCCAGCAGACTAGCGGGAGGGCGGGGCACCGGGGAGCTGTTTTTT. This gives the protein CASRLAGGRGTGELFF.